This T cell receptor (beta chain) was found in a study of T cell repertoires in cytomegalovirus infection (dated by TCRdb to about 2019). For context, the study as a whole: The peptide stimulations were aimed at well-studied HLA-B-restricted epitopes as well as recently identified HLA-C-restricted CMV epitopes, whose presentation resists viral immunomodulation. The HLA type of each donor mattered for the analysis, because public TCR beta signatures pointed to carriage of CMV infection along with the matching HLA type.

Per the germline V gene, KGHSH is the CDR1 and LQKENI is the CDR2. From cysteine to phenylalanine, the CDR3 is 15 amino acids long. The read is trimmed to its CDR3 DNA, 45 bases read in frame from base 1. V ends up 4 bases short and J 7 bases short, with an unmatched junction base count of 8. Study-level results and caveats: In both this cohort and an independent cohort of some 370 donors, the cumulative frequency of public TCR beta family members distinguished carriers of CMV infection plus the relevant HLA type. In the ex vivo response, HLA-C-restricted CMV-specific TCR beta clonotypes were dominant, and in two of eight donors the single most frequent clonotype came from this HLA-C-restricted group.

The treatment or condition label here, explained by the study, means: in vitro stimulation with specific CMV peptide epitopes to enrich CMV-specific T cells. Sequencing took place on an Illumina HiSeq 1500. TCRdb's own reprocessing of the public reads used fastp at Q25 and MiXCR and kept productive beta chains. Identical CDR3 proteins give one entry, which carries the most common genes and DNA. Present in this sample are about 570,000 distinct CDR3 sequences, around two fifths of which were seen just once. The ten largest clones add up to 48% of the sample. A remark on this clonotype: Its antigen is not yet known. No much larger clone is present one base from it, and per-base qualities are unavailable.

Sample: cultured PBMCs, taken from culture after CMV antigen stimulation. This receptor was identified in a human donor in good health (CMV status not recorded). Some clones in this sample may be carry-over from other donors' samples. The V and J segments used are TRBV18 and TRBJ2-2; a stretch of 8 junction bases matches TRBD1. CDR3 reads: CASSQRTGIDGELFF. The bases are TGTGCCAGCTCACAGAGGACAGGGATTGACGGGGAGCTGTTTTTT.